The rows below give T cell receptor beta chains drawn from one sample of a study of blood T cell repertoires in COVID-19. TCRdb's copy holds only in-frame clones and misses some; the assay was immunoSEQ multiplex PCR. The table has fewer than 400,000 clones, 80% to 90% seen once. The specimen was PBMCs or T cells enriched from blood (not recorded which). The receptors shown here come from a woman in her late teens or twenties who had recovered from COVID-19. Each CDR3 is given without its conserved first and last residue. Fields, in order: clone size, J gene, V gene, CDR3 protein. The listing skips clone size in some rows; elsewhere it reads once, few, many or a size class.

>NA|TRBJ2-2|TRBV5-1
ASSLGTGGWTGELF
>NA|TRBJ2-7|TRBV9
ASSARDYFTGEQY
>few|TRBJ1-5|TRBV7-2
ASSLESQGVGGQPQH
>few|TRBJ1-3|TRBV5-1
ASSLEAGRNTIY
>NA|TRBJ1-1|TRBV7-4
ASSFSGRGRWNTEAF
>NA|TRBJ1-6|TRBV9
ASSVRAGQGNNSPLH
>NA|TRBJ1-1|TRBV5-1
ASSFAVNTEAF
>NA|TRBJ2-3|TRBV6-6
ASSLGDSYTDTQY
>NA|TRBJ2-5|TRBV10-3
AISGGARGDQETQY
>NA|TRBJ2-3|TRBV7-7
ASSLAGEDTQY
>NA|TRBJ1-1|TRBV4-1
ASSQGTVVRTEAF
>NA|TRBJ1-5|TRBV27
ASSPDSNSNQPQH
>once|TRBJ2-1|TRBV19
ASSTRRGEQF
>NA|TRBJ1-5|TRBV7-8
ASSPEAGLDNQPQH
>NA|TRBJ2-7|TRBV19
ASSGGTAYEQY
>NA|TRBJ2-3|TRBV3-1/TRBV3-2
ASSQDPRAGGPVDTQY
>NA|TRBJ1-1|TRBV29-1
SVEAGGNTEAF
>NA|TRBJ1-5|TRBV20-1
SASTQGVDQPQH
>NA|TRBJ2-5|TRBV5-1
ASSLQGFGETQY
>NA|TRBJ1-5|TRBV6-2/TRBV6-3
ASSYGAGYQPQH
>NA|TRBJ2-1|TRBV14
ASSQALDNPYNEQF
>NA|TRBJ2-5|TRBV7-6
ASRKTSQETQY
>NA|TRBJ1-2|TRBV19
ASSIWGLGDSTGGYT
>NA|TRBJ2-5|TRBV29-1
SVGKLSQETQY
>NA|TRBJ2-1|TRBV3-1/TRBV3-2
ASSPFGLAGDEQF
>NA|TRBJ2-3|TRBV5-1
ASGSTGGTDTQY
>NA|TRBJ2-3|TRBV2
AKGGERTDTQY
>NA|TRBJ1-1|TRBV28
ASSHRGRNTEAF
>few|TRBJ2-1|TRBV11-2
ASSPGHGQF
>NA|TRBJ1-4|TRBV4-2
ASRQDSQNEKLF
>NA|TRBJ1-2|TRBV7-3
ASSSLDSPNYGYT
>NA|TRBJ2-1|TRBV12-3/TRBV12-4
ASSSRTSGEQF
>NA|TRBJ1-5|TRBV19
ASRSRGSNQPQH
>NA|TRBJ1-2|TRBV25-1
ASSEFEGVYGYT
>NA|TRBJ2-2|TRBV9
ASSASGGAVGELF
>NA|TRBJ1-6|TRBV5-1
ASSLGYRQGGSMGSPLH
>NA|TRBJ1-1|TRBV2
ATRSGAGGSTEAF
>NA|TRBJ2-2|TRBV10-3
AITQAGNTGELF
>few|TRBJ1-1|TRBV6-6
ASSPIGDRGQNTEAF
>NA|TRBJ2-2|TRBV19
ASTLGLLNTGELF
>NA|TRBJ2-2|TRBV18
ASSPAQAAGELF
>NA|TRBJ1-1|TRBV10-3
AISESWNLRRKAF
>NA|TRBJ1-3|TRBV5-1
ASSFAGQGSGNTIY
>NA|TRBJ1-3|TRBV7-7
ASSSGTPSSGNTIY
>NA|TRBJ2-3|TRBV7-3
ASSLLGQSTDTQY
>NA|TRBJ1-1|TRBV7-9
ASSLTLRDSLEAF
>NA|TRBJ2-7|TRBV7-2
ASSSRRDSYEQY
>NA|TRBJ1-2|TRBV10-3
AISIDTRYGYT
>NA|TRBJ1-5|TRBV24-1
ATSDQTGVHQPQH
>NA|TRBJ1-4|TRBV27
ASSFSWGEANEKLF
>few|TRBJ1-1|TRBV12-3/TRBV12-4
ASGGQNTEAF
>NA|TRBJ1-5|TRBV4-2
ASSQDVQGWQPQH
>NA|TRBJ1-2|TRBV7-9
ASSVTENYGYT
>NA|TRBJ1-2|TRBV2
ASKGRGHNYGYT
>NA|TRBJ1-1|TRBV29-1
SVELDRGAPEAF
>NA|TRBJ2-7|TRBV10-3
AISGSQTDYEQY
>NA|TRBJ1-2|TRBV7-9
ASSVGGKGYT
>NA|TRBJ2-7|TRBV7-8
ASSSQTGASMEQY
>once|TRBJ2-7|TRBV7-3
ASSLGISFEQY
>few|TRBJ2-1|TRBV6-1
ASSESRVNEQF